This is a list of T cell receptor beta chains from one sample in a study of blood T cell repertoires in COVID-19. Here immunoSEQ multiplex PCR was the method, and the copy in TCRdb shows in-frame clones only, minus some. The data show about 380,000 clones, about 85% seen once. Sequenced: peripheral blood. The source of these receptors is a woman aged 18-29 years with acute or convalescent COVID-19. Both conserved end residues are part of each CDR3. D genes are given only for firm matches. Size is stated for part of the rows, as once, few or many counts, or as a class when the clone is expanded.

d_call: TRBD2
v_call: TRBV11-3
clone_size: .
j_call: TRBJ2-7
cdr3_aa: CASSQGTSGTYEQYF
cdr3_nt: TGTGCCAGCAGCCAAGGGACTAGCGGCACCTACGAGCAGTACTTC

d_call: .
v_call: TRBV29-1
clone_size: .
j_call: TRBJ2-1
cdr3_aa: CSAKYEGEQFF
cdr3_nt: TGCAGCGCCAAATATGAGGGTGAGCAGTTCTTC

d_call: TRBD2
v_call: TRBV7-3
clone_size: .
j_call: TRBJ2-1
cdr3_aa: CASSSAPGTSGPRDEQFF
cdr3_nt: TGTGCCAGCAGCTCCGCGCCTGGGACTAGCGGGCCGCGAGATGAGCAGTTCTTC

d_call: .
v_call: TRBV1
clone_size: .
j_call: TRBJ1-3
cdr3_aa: CTSSHDQRGSSGNTIYF
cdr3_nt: TGCACCAGCAGCCACGACCAACGGGGTTCGAGCGGAAACACCATATATTTT

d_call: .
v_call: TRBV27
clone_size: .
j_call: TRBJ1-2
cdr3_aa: CASSSSGAQFGYTF
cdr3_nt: TGTGCCAGCAGTTCCTCAGGGGCTCAATTTGGCTACACCTTC

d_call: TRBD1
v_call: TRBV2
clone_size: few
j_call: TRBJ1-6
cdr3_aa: CASSLDRNSPLHF
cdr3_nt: TGTGCCAGCAGCCTGGACAGGAATTCACCCCTCCACTTT

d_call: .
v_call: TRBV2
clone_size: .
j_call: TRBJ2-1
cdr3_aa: CARKEQESSYNEQFF
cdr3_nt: TGTGCCAGGAAGGAACAGGAAAGCTCCTACAATGAGCAGTTCTTC

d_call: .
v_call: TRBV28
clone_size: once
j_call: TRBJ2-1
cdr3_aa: CASSFNSGDNEQFF
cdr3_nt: TGTGCCAGCAGTTTTAACAGCGGAGACAATGAGCAGTTCTTC

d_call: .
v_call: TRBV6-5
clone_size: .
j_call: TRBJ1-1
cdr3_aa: CASRPRGDTEAFF
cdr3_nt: TGTGCCAGCAGACCCCGGGGGGACACTGAAGCTTTCTTT

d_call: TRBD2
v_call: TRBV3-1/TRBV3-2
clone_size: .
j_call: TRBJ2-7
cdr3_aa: CASSQLSGGPGEQYF
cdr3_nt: TGTGCCAGCAGCCAACTTAGCGGGGGGCCGGGAGAGCAGTACTTC

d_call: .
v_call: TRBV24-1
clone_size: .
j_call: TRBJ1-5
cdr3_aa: CATPMFTQHF
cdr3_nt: TGTGCCACCCCTATGTTTACCCAGCATTTT

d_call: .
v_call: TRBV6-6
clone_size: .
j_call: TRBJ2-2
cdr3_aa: CASSYSFRENTGELFF
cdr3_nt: TGTGCCAGCAGTTACTCGTTCAGGGAGAACACCGGGGAGCTGTTTTTT

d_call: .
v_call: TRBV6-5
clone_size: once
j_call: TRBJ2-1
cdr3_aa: CASSLIAEIYNEQFF
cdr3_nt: TGTGCCAGCAGCTTAATAGCGGAGATATACAATGAGCAGTTCTTC

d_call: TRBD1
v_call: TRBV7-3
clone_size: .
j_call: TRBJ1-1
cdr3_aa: CASSLNTGGLTEAFF
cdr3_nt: TGTGCCAGCAGCTTAAACACAGGGGGCTTAACTGAAGCTTTCTTT

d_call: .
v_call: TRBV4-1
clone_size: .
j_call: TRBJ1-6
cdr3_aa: CASSQEQVSYNSPLHF
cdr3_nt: TGCGCCAGCAGCCAAGAACAAGTATCCTATAATTCACCCCTCCACTTT

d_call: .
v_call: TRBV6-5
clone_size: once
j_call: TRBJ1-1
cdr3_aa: CASSVGDTEAFF
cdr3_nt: TGTGCCAGCTCCGTAGGGGACACTGAAGCTTTCTTT

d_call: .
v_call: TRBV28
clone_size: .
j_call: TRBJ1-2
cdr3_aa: CATLGGGYTF
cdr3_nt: TGTGCCACCCTCGGAGGGGGCTACACCTTC

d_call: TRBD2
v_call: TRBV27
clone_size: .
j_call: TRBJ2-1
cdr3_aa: CASSLGLAGSGQFF
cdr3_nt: TGTGCCAGCAGTTTAGGACTAGCGGGGTCTGGGCAGTTCTTC

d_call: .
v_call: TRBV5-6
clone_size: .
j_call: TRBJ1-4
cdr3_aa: CASSLGATNEKLFF
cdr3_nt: TGTGCCAGCAGCTTGGGAGCAACTAATGAAAAACTGTTTTTT

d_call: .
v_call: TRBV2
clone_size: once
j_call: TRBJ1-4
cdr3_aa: CASSEETRDEKLFF
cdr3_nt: TGTGCCAGCAGTGAAGAGACGAGGGATGAAAAACTGTTTTTT

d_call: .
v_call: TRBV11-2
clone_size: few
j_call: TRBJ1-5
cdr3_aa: CASSLGQVGNQPQHF
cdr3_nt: TGTGCCAGCAGCTTAGGTCAGGTTGGCAATCAGCCCCAGCATTTT

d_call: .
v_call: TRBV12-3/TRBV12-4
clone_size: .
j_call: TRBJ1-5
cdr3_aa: CASRYSSNQPQHF
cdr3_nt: TGTGCCAGCAGATACAGTAGCAATCAGCCCCAGCATTTT

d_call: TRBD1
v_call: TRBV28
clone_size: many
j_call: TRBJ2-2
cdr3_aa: CASSFRRQGTGGELFF
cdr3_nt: TGTGCCAGCAGTTTCCGTCGACAGGGGACGGGCGGGGAGCTGTTTTTT

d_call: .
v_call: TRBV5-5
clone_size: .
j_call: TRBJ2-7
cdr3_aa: CASSFNRVGEQYF
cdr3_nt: TGTGCCAGCAGCTTTAACAGGGTCGGCGAGCAGTACTTC

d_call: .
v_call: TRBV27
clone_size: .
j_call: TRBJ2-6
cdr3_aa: CASSTTGSGANVLTF
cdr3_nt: TGTGCCAGCAGTACCACAGGATCTGGGGCCAACGTCCTGACTTTC

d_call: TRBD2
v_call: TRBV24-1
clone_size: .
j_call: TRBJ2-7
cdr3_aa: CATSDSGAPYEQYF
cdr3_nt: TGTGCCACCAGTGATAGCGGGGCTCCCTACGAGCAGTACTTC

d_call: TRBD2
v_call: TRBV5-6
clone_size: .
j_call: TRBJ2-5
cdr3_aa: CASSLARWGGQETQYF
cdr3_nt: TGTGCCAGCAGCTTGGCCCGTTGGGGGGGCCAAGAGACCCAGTACTTC

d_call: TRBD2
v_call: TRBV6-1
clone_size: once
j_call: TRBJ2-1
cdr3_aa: CASSEDPGLEVGEQFF
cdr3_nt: TGTGCCAGCAGTGAAGATCCGGGACTAGAAGTAGGCGAGCAGTTCTTC